This passage covers 8 T cell receptor beta chains from one sample sequenced in a study of CD8+ T cells in alopecia areata. RNA extraction was followed by reverse transcription into cDNA, which acted as the sequencing template. Profiling relied on immunoSEQ multiplex PCR, and the TCRdb table lists in-frame clones only, not all of them. Of around 210,000 clones in the sample, 56% were seen once. The sequenced sample consisted of CD8+ T cells sorted from blood. The origin of the receptors is a human donor in good health.

This clone showed up just a few times. The chain combines TRBV19 with TRBJ2-4; no clear D gene. This CDR3 is 11 amino acids long. V lost 7 bases, J lost 6 bases, and 7 bases lay in between. From germline, CDR1 is LNHDA and CDR2 SQIVND (reference sequence). The CDR3 nucleotides read TGTGCCAGTACCTTGGGAAACATTCAGTACTTC. Its translation is CASTLGNIQYF.

The chain uses TRBV7-8 and TRBJ1-1; D gene ambiguous. CDR1 and CDR2 (germline): SGHVS, FQNEAQ. The V end was cut by 7 bases, the J end by 5 bases, with 14 bases between. The CDR3 is 13 amino acids. CDR3 sequence (DNA): TGTGCCAGCACCTGGACCGGTCGGACTGAAGCTTTCTTT. Translated, it gives CASTWTGRTEAFF.

This clone was seen a single time. This chain links TRBV29-1 with TRBJ2-1; D gene uncertain. CDR3 length equals 15 residues. V was trimmed by 0 bases and J by 0 bases, leaving 9 bases between them. Per germline, CDR1 SQVTM and CDR2 ANQGSEA. The CDR3 loop is CSVEDGESSYNEQFF. The CDR3 DNA reads TGCAGCGTTGAAGATGGGGAAAGCTCCTACAATGAGCAGTTCTTC.

The chain combines TRBV25-1 with TRBJ2-7, with D uncertain. There are 10 residues in the CDR3. The V gene's germline CDR1 is MGHDK and CDR2 SYGVNS. Trimming stripped 9 bases from V and 2 bases from J, with 5 bases between. CDR3 coding DNA: TGTGCCAGTGGGGCCTACGAGCAGTACTTC. It codes for CASGAYEQYF.

The rearrangement links TRBV9 to TRBJ1-2, with 7 bases fitting TRBD1. V shed 4 bases and J 8 bases; nucleotides not matched to a gene: 5. Germline CDR1 reads SGDLS; CDR2 reads YYNGEE. CDR3 length equals 12 residues. Here the CDR3 DNA reads TGTGCCAGCAGCACGGACAGGAGAGGCTACACCTTC. This encodes CASSTDRRGYTF.

This chain uses TRBV5-1 with TRBJ1-1; D is possibly TRBD1 (6 bases). Germline V gives CDR1 SGHRS, CDR2 YFSETQ. There are 11 residues in the CDR3. The V end lost 4 bases, the J end lost 7 bases, and 8 bases lay between the germline ends. The CDR3 spells CASSIRGEAFF. The CDR3 coding sequence is TGCGCCAGCAGCATCAGGGGTGAAGCTTTCTTT.

The chain uses TRBV2 and TRBJ2-5; TRBD2 matches 9 bases. This CDR3 is built from 16 residues. The germline V gene encodes CDR1 SNHLY and CDR2 FYNNEI. J lost 1 base, V lost 7 bases, and 10 bases had no gene match. Here the CDR3 reads CASTRRLAEIQETQYF. In nucleotides, the CDR3 is TGTGCCAGCACCCGAAGACTAGCGGAGATCCAAGAGACCCAGTACTTC.

This chain connects TRBV5-1 to TRBJ2-7; 7 nucleotides line up with TRBD1. CDR3 size: 14 residues. Germline lookup yields CDR1 SGHRS and CDR2 YFSETQ. Trimming cost V 8 bases and J 4 bases; bases outside gene matches: 12. The CDR3 loop is CASRDRDSMYEQYF. The CDR3 coding sequence is TGCGCCAGTCGAGACCGGGACAGTATGTACGAGCAGTACTTC.